One sample yielded the 5 T cell receptor beta chains listed below, sequenced in a study of blood T cell repertoires in COVID-19. This table comes from immunoSEQ multiplex PCR, and its TCRdb copy is limited to in-frame clones, with some not included. Of a few hundred thousand clones listed, roughly 91% were seen once; the top ten hold 0.6% to 0.7%. Sequenced sample: PBMCs or T cells enriched from blood (not recorded which). The receptor set was obtained from a man aged 18 to 30 who had recovered from COVID-19.

The chain carries TRBV19 and TRBJ1-2; 7 nucleotides agree with TRBD1. This CDR3 comprises 15 residues. Germline values: CDR1 LNHDA, CDR2 SQIVND (reference sequence). Trimming cost V 8 bases and J 0 bases; bases outside gene matches: 9. CDR3 region: CASSPFGTANYGYTF. The CDR3 nucleotides read TGTGCCAGTTCCCCTTTTGGGACAGCTAACTATGGCTACACCTTC.

This clone was detected once. The rearrangement joins TRBV27 to TRBJ1-3; D gene ambiguous. The CDR3 is made up of 14 amino acids. Germline values: CDR1 MNHEY, CDR2 SMNVEV (reference sequence). V gave up 6 bases and J gave up 1 base, with 10 bases separating them. In DNA, the CDR3 is TGTGCCAGCAGACCGGCGGGGTCTGGAAACACCATATATTTT. As protein: CASRPAGSGNTIYF.

The J gene is TRBJ2-1, the V gene TRBV14; 8 bases are a match to TRBD1. V lost 2 bases, J lost 4 bases, and 10 bases stayed unmatched. Germline V gives CDR1 SGHDN, CDR2 FVKESK. CDR3 size: 17 residues. In DNA form, the CDR3 reads TGTGCCAGCAGCCAAACTAAAAGCACAGGGGGATACAATGAGCAGTTCTTC. Translation gives CASSQTKSTGGYNEQFF.

V is TRBV19 and J is TRBJ1-1, with D possibly matching TRBD1 (5 bases). Trimming shortened V by 5 bases and J by 1 base, and 8 bases separated the two germline ends. CDR3 length: 13 residues. Germline CDR1 LNHDA, CDR2 SQIVND (reference sequence). CDR3 bases: TGTGCCAGTAGTGCGGGGGGGAACACTGAAGCTTTCTTT. Its translation: CASSAGGNTEAFF.

The genes are TRBV10-3 and TRBJ2-7; 8 nucleotides line up with TRBD1. The CDR3 sequence is 14 residues long. Germline V lookup: CDR1 ENHRY, CDR2 SYGVKD. J gave up 2 bases and V 6 bases, and 6 bases lay outside the gene matches. The CDR3 DNA follows: TGTGCCATCAGGGACAGGGCGGCAGCCTACGAGCAGTACTTC. Encoded protein: CAIRDRAAAYEQYF.